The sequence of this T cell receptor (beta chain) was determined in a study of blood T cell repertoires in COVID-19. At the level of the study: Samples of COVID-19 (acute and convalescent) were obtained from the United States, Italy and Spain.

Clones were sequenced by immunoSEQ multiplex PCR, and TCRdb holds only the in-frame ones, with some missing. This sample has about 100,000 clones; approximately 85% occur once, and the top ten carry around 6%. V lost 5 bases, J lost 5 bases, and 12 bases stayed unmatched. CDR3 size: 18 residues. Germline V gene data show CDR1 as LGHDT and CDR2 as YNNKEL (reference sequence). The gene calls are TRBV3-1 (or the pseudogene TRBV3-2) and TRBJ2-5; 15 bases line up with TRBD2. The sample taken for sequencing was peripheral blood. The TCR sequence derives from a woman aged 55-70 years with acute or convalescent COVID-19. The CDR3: CASSEYGTSGRRGETQYF. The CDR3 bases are TGTGCCAGCAGCGAATACGGGACTAGCGGGAGGAGGGGGGAGACCCAGTACTTC.